This TCR beta chain is from a study of PD-L1 blockade in urothelial cancer. Study results and limitations: A below-median TCR clonality in blood before treatment predicted better survival.

This CDR3 contains 17 residues. Deletions cut 2 bases from V and 7 bases from J, with 20 bases between. In germline, CDR1 is MDHEN, CDR2 SYDVKM. Patients each gave 1 to 8 samples, pretreatment and on-treatment. With regard to this clone: Its target is unknown.

Repertoires were generated with immunoSEQ multiplex PCR, while TCRdb's copy carries only in-frame clones and drops some. The sample has about 88,000 clones; more than 85% are singletons. This sequence originates from a man in his 60s with urothelial cancer. The chain has TRBV28 and TRBJ1-4; D is perhaps TRBD1 (6 bases). This material consisted of PBMCs, taken around atezolizumab (anti-PD-L1) treatment. DNA of the CDR3: TGTGCCAGCAGTTTAGTCATAAGGGGGGCGGGAGGTGAAAAACTGTTTTTT. It yields the protein CASSLVIRGAGGEKLFF.